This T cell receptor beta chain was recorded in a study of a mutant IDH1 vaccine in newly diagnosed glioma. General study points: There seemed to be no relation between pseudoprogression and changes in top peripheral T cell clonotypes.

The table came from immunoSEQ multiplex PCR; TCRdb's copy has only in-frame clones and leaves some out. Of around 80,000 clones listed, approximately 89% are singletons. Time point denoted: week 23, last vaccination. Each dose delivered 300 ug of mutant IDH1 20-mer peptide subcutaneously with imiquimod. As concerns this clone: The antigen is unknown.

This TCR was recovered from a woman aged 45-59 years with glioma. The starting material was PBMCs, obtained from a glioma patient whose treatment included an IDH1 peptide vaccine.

This CDR3 is CASSPSGTTYEQYF. In nucleotides, the CDR3 is TGTGCCAGCAGTCCTAGCGGGACCACCTACGAGCAGTACTTC. The chain has TRBV28 and TRBJ2-7; 9 bases line up with TRBD2. V shed 5 bases and J 2 bases; nucleotides not matched to a gene: 4. CDR3 size: 14 residues. Germline V lookup: CDR1 MDHEN, CDR2 SYDVKM.